The next 7 T cell receptor beta chains were all read from a single sample in a study of blood T cell repertoires in COVID-19. TCRdb's copy holds only in-frame clones and misses some; the assay was immunoSEQ multiplex PCR. There are roughly 130,000 clones in the sample; around 80% occur only once, and around 1.9% lies in the top ten. Material for sequencing was peripheral blood. These receptors came from a man between 70 and 80 years old with acute or convalescent COVID-19.

This clone was seen only once. The chain couples TRBV3-1 (or the pseudogene TRBV3-2) to TRBJ2-2; D possibly corresponds to TRBD1 (8 bases). The germline V gene encodes CDR1 LGHDT and CDR2 YNNKEL (reference sequence). The CDR3 totals 14 residues. Between the trimmed V and J ends, which lost 8 bases and 11 bases, there was a span of 21 bases. CDR3 coding DNA: TGTGCCAGCGGCACAGGGGGGGCGGCCGAAGAGCTGTTTTTT. It encodes CASGTGGAAEELFF.

The CDR3, as DNA: TGTGCCAGCAGAGAGCGGGGGGGCCGCGGGGAGACCCAGTACTTC. Translating it yields CASRERGGRGETQYF. V usage is TRBV28 and J usage is TRBJ2-5; 10 nucleotides agree with TRBD2. V trimming: 6 bases; J trimming: 5 bases; junction bases outside the gene matches: 9. CDR3 length: 15 amino acids. Germline V gene lookup returns CDR1 MDHEN and CDR2 SYDVKM.

As for this clone: Other DNA sequences within the sample encode an identical CDR3. V gene TRBV7-9 combines with J gene TRBJ1-5; no clear D gene. This CDR3 has 15 residues. Germline V gene data show CDR1 as SEHNR and CDR2 as FQNEAQ (reference sequence). The V gene lost 1 base and the J gene lost 2 bases, with 9 bases spanning the gap. CDR3 residues: CASSLGGGGNQPQHF. CDR3 DNA: TGTGCCAGCAGCTTAGGAGGCGGAGGCAATCAGCCCCAGCATTTT.

This chain joins TRBV29-1 and TRBJ2-3; a weak D match, TRBD2 (7 bases). Germline V lookup: CDR1 SQVTM, CDR2 ANQGSEA. Trimming left V 5 bases short and J 4 bases short, with 16 bases between. CDR3 length: 14 amino acids. CDR3: CSVHVGGRPDTQYF. CDR3 in DNA: TGCAGCGTTCACGTCGGGGGGCGGCCAGATACGCAGTATTTT.

The J gene is TRBJ2-1, the V gene TRBV5-6; 7 bases map to TRBD2. CDR1 and CDR2 (germline): SGHDT, YYEEEE. This CDR3 has 14 residues. The junction had 8 bases not matched to a gene; V was cut back by 5 bases and J by 6 bases. This CDR3 is CASRIPGGGNEQFF. The CDR3 DNA reads as TGTGCCAGCAGGATCCCGGGGGGAGGCAATGAGCAGTTCTTC.

The genes are TRBV5-1 and TRBJ1-2, with D unclear. CDR3 size: 15 residues. V gave up 3 bases and J gave up 8 bases, with 20 bases separating them. Germline CDR1 and CDR2: SGHRS and YFSETQ. CDR3 nucleotide sequence: TGCGCCAGCAGCTCGGCAGGAGGGAGGATGGGCGGCTACACCTTC. Amino acid sequence: CASSSAGGRMGGYTF. Based on the CDR3 plus reference TRBV5-1 and TRBJ1-2, the full variable domain is KAGVTQTPRYLIKTRGQQVTLSCSPISGHRSVSWYQQTPGQGLQFLFEYFSETQRNKGNFPGRFSGRQFSNSRSEMNVSTLELGDSALYLCASSSAGGRMGGYTFGSGTRLTVV.

A few counts support this clone. The chain has TRBV3-1 (or the pseudogene TRBV3-2) and TRBJ2-1, with 15 bases that match TRBD2. The CDR3 is 20 residues long. Germline loops: CDR1 LGHDT, CDR2 YNNKEL (reference sequence). Unmatched junction bases numbered 13, after V lost 5 bases and J lost 2 bases. CDR3 loop: CASSSDKSGLAGGPYNEQFF. In DNA, the CDR3 is TGTGCCAGCAGCTCCGACAAATCAGGACTAGCGGGGGGGCCCTACAATGAGCAGTTCTTC.